The 13 T cell receptor beta chains in this list originate from one sample, sequenced in a study of identical twins listed by TCRdb under 2016. The library was produced with 5' RACE. Sequencing took place on an Illumina HiSeq 2000. The public sequencing data were trimmed at Q25 with fastp and processed into clonotypes with MiXCR by TCRdb, which kept only in-frame beta chains. Each record represents a unique CDR3 protein, reported with the most common genes and DNA among its rows. The sample includes some 590,000 distinct CDR3 sequences, with nearly 10% observed a single time. Clones ranked in the top ten supply approximately 3.2% of the sample. These data also formed part of another study, on yellow fever vaccine responses in identical twins.

Input material: PBMCs. Receptors originate from a young woman in good health.

This clonotype was recorded many times. J is TRBJ2-5 and V is TRBV12-3 or TRBV12-4; TRBD2 aligns across 9 bases. With 3 bases clipped from V and 5 bases from J, the junction kept 7 bases outside the gene matches. The CDR3 is made up of 15 amino acids. CDR3 sequence reads: CASSLASGMRETQYF. In nucleotides, the CDR3 is TGTGCCAGCAGTTTGGCTAGCGGGATGCGGGAGACCCAGTACTTC.

At least ten counts were recorded for this clonotype. This CDR3 is CASSPDYEQFF. The CDR3 DNA reads TGCGCCAGCAGCCCAGATTATGAGCAGTTCTTC. The chain is built from TRBV5-1 and TRBJ2-1; D call uncertain. The germline V gene has CDR1 SGHRS and CDR2 YFSETQ. CDR3 size: 11 residues. Trimming took 4 bases from V and 8 from J, leaving 7 bases between them.

The sample holds a few counts of this clonotype. The V and J genes are TRBV7-9 and TRBJ2-7; maybe TRBD2 (5 bases). The CDR3 runs to 15 residues. V was clipped by 2 bases and J by 0 bases, with 11 bases between them. Germline CDR1 is SEHNR and CDR2 is FQNEAQ (reference sequence). The CDR3 loop is CASSLNERDSYEQYF. The CDR3 coding sequence is TGTGCCAGCAGCTTAAACGAGAGGGACTCCTACGAGCAGTACTTC. The full variable domain, rest sourced from reference TRBV7-9 and TRBJ2-7, is DTGVSQNPRHKITKRGQNVTFRCDPISEHNRLYWYRQTLGQGPEFLTYFQNEAQLEKSRLLSDRFSAERPKGSFSTLEIQRTEQGDSAMYLCASSLNERDSYEQYFGPGTRLTVT.

The rearrangement links TRBV10-3 to TRBJ2-5; possibly TRBD1 for D (6 bases). CDR3 length: 15 residues. The germline gives CDR1 ENHRY, CDR2 SYGVKD. Trimming pared 5 bases from V and 2 bases from J, leaving 15 bases between. The CDR3 DNA sequence: TGTGCCATCAGTCCCTACAGGGACGGGCAAGAGACCCAGTACTTC. Its protein is CAISPYRDGQETQYF.

The chain combines TRBV2 with TRBJ2-3; D tentatively fits TRBD1 or TRBD2 (6 bases each). With 5 bases removed from V and 4 bases from J, the gap between germline ends came to 13 bases. Germline CDR1 SNHLY, CDR2 FYNNEI. CDR3 size: 14 residues. The CDR3 sequence is CASSTGRRSDTQYF. The DNA for the CDR3 is TGTGCCAGCAGTACAGGGAGGCGCTCAGATACGCAGTATTTT.

This clonotype was observed a handful of times. This chain connects TRBV29-1 to TRBJ2-7, with TRBD1 matching over 8 bases. The CDR3 has 12 amino acids. V shed 6 bases and J 6 bases; nucleotides not matched to a gene: 7. Per germline, CDR1 SQVTM and CDR2 ANQGSEA. The CDR3 sequence is CSVGQGPGEQYF. Here the CDR3 DNA reads TGCAGCGTAGGACAGGGCCCCGGCGAGCAGTACTTC.

The chain carries TRBV4-3 and TRBJ2-1; 7 bases map to TRBD2. CDR1 LGHNA and CDR2 YSLEER come from the germline V gene. The CDR3 is made up of 16 amino acids. The V gene end was trimmed by 0 bases and the J gene end by 4 bases; junction bases not matched to a gene: 6. The CDR3 coding sequence is TGCGCCAGCAGCCAAGATCCCCCTAGCGGATACAATGAGCAGTTCTTC. Translated: CASSQDPPSGYNEQFF.

The chain uses TRBV6-1 and TRBJ1-6; 9 bases are a match to TRBD1. The CDR3 runs to 14 residues. Trimming at V came to 6 bases and at J to 14 bases, leaving 11 bases not matched to a gene. CDR1 is MNHNS, CDR2 SASEGT, per germline. The CDR3 DNA follows: TGTGCCAGCAGGCCACCGGGACAGGGAGAGGCCCTCCACTTT. It translates to CASRPPGQGEALHF.

This clonotype was observed many times. J is TRBJ2-7 and V is TRBV7-2; 8 bases line up with TRBD1. The CDR3 is made up of 15 amino acids. The germline V gene has CDR1 SGHTA and CDR2 FQGNSA. J gave up 1 base and V 3 bases, and 5 bases lay outside the gene matches. This CDR3 is CASSFGTGDSYEQYF. CDR3 in DNA: TGTGCCAGCAGCTTCGGGACAGGCGATTCCTACGAGCAGTACTTC.

The sample holds many counts of this clonotype. The chain joins TRBV5-1 to TRBJ2-3, with 13 nucleotides matching TRBD2. The V segment lost 4 bases and the J segment 0 bases; nucleotides outside the gene matches: 8. This CDR3 is built from 18 residues. The germline V gene has CDR1 SGHRS and CDR2 YFSETQ. CDR3 coding DNA: TGCGCCAGCAGCAAAGAACTAGCGGGAGGGGAAAGCACAGATACGCAGTATTTT. Translated, it gives CASSKELAGGESTDTQYF.

The chain recombines TRBV7-9 with TRBJ2-3; D may match TRBD1 or TRBD2 (7 bases each). Germline-derived CDR1 and CDR2 are SEHNR and FQNEAQ (reference sequence). The CDR3 extends over 16 amino acids. Trimming removed 5 bases at V and 5 bases at J, with 20 bases between. The CDR3 loop reads CASSLRRGLAEDTQYF. The CDR3 nucleotides read TGTGCCAGCAGCCTAAGAAGGGGGCTAGCGGAAGATACGCAGTATTTT. Full variable domain (outside the CDR3, taken from reference TRBV7-9 and TRBJ2-3): DTGVSQNPRHKITKRGQNVTFRCDPISEHNRLYWYRQTLGQGPEFLTYFQNEAQLEKSRLLSDRFSAERPKGSFSTLEIQRTEQGDSAMYLCASSLRRGLAEDTQYFGPGTRLTVL.

This clonotype was counted only a few times. This sequence joins TRBV6-2 or TRBV6-3 and TRBJ1-5; maybe TRBD1 (5 bases). Trimming cost V 2 bases and J 7 bases, with 9 bases left between them. Germline V lookup: CDR1 MNHEY, CDR2 SVGEGT. The CDR3 is made up of 13 amino acids. CDR3 DNA: TGTGCCAGCAGTTACGCCAGGGACCAGCCCCAGCATTTT. This encodes CASSYARDQPQHF.

This clonotype was recorded many times. V usage is TRBV12-3 or TRBV12-4 and J usage is TRBJ2-2, with D unresolved. This CDR3 has 16 residues. The V and J ends lost 1 base and 0 bases respectively, with 9 bases between them. The CDR3 protein is CASSLVSGANTGELFF. The CDR3 DNA reads TGTGCCAGCAGTTTAGTTTCAGGAGCGAACACCGGGGAGCTGTTTTTT.